The 29 T cell receptor beta chains listed next were all sequenced from one sample in a study of cytomegalovirus exposure and HLA in healthy donors. The PCR made use of 60 Vbeta and 13 Jbeta primers. Only in-frame clones appear in the TCRdb table, and some are missing; sequencing was by immunoSEQ multiplex PCR. The sample yields some 200,000 clones, about 81% seen once. The sample consisted of PBMCs. Receptor source: a young woman in good health and CMV-seronegative.

The rearrangement links TRBV25-1 to TRBJ1-4; D is ambiguous. The CDR3 runs 16 residues. V was cut by 4 bases and J by 0 bases, with 12 bases left in between. Germline lookup yields CDR1 MGHDK and CDR2 SYGVNS. This CDR3 reads CASSVTDSPTNEKLFF. CDR3 bases: TGTGCCAGCAGTGTGACCGACTCTCCAACTAATGAAAAACTGTTTTTT.

The chain combines TRBV10-3 with TRBJ1-1, with D maybe TRBD1 (6 bases). With 6 bases removed from V and 4 bases from J, the gap between germline ends came to 12 bases. The CDR3 consists of 13 residues. Per the germline V gene, CDR1 is ENHRY and CDR2 is SYGVKD. CDR3 bases: TGTGCCATCAGAACCCTAGGGGGCACTGAAGCTTTCTTT. Translating gives CAIRTLGGTEAFF.

The gene calls are TRBV27 and TRBJ2-2; D unclear. The germline gives CDR1 MNHEY, CDR2 SMNVEV (reference sequence). CDR3 length: 13 residues. Trimming left V 8 bases short and J 6 bases short, with 13 bases between. The DNA of the CDR3 is TGTGCCAGCCACGCACGGGTTGCCGGGGAGCTGTTTTTT. Translating it yields CASHARVAGELFF.

The chain employs TRBV7-9 and TRBJ1-5; possibly TRBD1 for D (5 bases). The CDR3 consists of 14 residues. The germline V gene encodes CDR1 SEHNR and CDR2 FQNEAQ (reference sequence). V shed 4 bases and J shed 4 bases, with 11 bases lying between them. CDR3 in amino acids: CASSYTGLNQPQHF. The DNA of the CDR3 is TGTGCCAGCAGCTATACAGGATTAAATCAGCCCCAGCATTTT.

This clone was found once. The chain has TRBV28 and TRBJ2-2; 7 bases are shared with TRBD2. This CDR3 is 16 amino acids long. J lost 4 bases, V lost 7 bases, and 12 bases had no gene match. Per the germline V gene, CDR1 is MDHEN and CDR2 is SYDVKM. The CDR3 reads CASTLWEGVGTGELFF. As DNA, the CDR3 is TGTGCCAGCACTCTATGGGAGGGCGTGGGCACCGGGGAGCTGTTTTTT. The full variable domain, its missing parts supplied by reference TRBV28 and TRBJ2-2, is DVKVTQSSRYLVKRTGEKVFLECVQDMDHENMFWYRQDPGLGLRLIYFSYDVKMKEKGDIPEGYSVSREKKERFSLILESASTNQTSMYLCASTLWEGVGTGELFFGEGSRLTVL.

The chain uses TRBV6-5 and TRBJ1-5; D gene ambiguous. Germline values: CDR1 MNHEY, CDR2 SVGAGI. The V end lost 6 bases, the J end lost 2 bases, and 11 bases lay between the germline ends. CDR3 length: 14 residues. The CDR3 DNA is TGTGCCAGCAGAGGCAGGTGGGGCAATCAGCCCCAGCATTTT. Protein sequence: CASRGRWGNQPQHF.

In its sample, this clone was seen once. The chain has TRBV5-5 and TRBJ1-3; TRBD1 agrees at 7 bases. CDR3 length: 15 residues. From germline, CDR1 is SGHKS and CDR2 YYEKEE (reference sequence). Trimming removed 4 bases from V and 0 bases from J; junction bases left unmatched: 4. CDR3 loop: CASSIGQDSGNTIYF. In DNA form, the CDR3 reads TGTGCCAGCAGCATTGGACAGGACTCTGGAAACACCATATATTTT. Combining the CDR3 with reference TRBV5-5 and TRBJ1-3 gives the whole variable domain DAGVTQSPTHLIKTRGQQVTLRCSPISGHKSVSWYQQVLGQGPQFIFQYYEKEERGRGNFPDRFSARQFPNYSSELNVNALLLGDSALYLCASSIGQDSGNTIYFGEGSWLTVV.

The rearrangement joins TRBV5-4 to TRBJ2-2, with D possibly TRBD2 on 6 matching bases. This CDR3 comprises 14 residues. V lost 3 bases and J lost 6, with 12 bases in between. In germline, CDR1 is SGHNT, CDR2 YYREEE (reference sequence). The CDR3 loop reads CASSSRTIAGELFF. In nucleotides, the CDR3 is TGTGCCAGCAGCTCCCGGACTATTGCCGGGGAGCTGTTTTTT.

The V call is TRBV6-5, the J call TRBJ1-4, with a possible D match to TRBD1 (5 bases). Germline V gene data show CDR1 as MNHEY and CDR2 as SVGAGI. The CDR3 is made up of 15 amino acids. With 5 bases removed from V and 1 base from J, the gap between germline ends came to 11 bases. CDR3 nucleotides: TGTGCCAGCAGTCCCCAGGGTATAACTAATGAAAAACTGTTTTTT. It translates to CASSPQGITNEKLFF.

Points on this clone: Other DNA sequences in the sample encode the same CDR3. The chain joins TRBV27 to TRBJ2-7, with TRBD2 matching over 7 bases. The V gene's germline CDR1 is MNHEY and CDR2 SMNVEV (reference sequence). This CDR3 region has 13 residues. The V gene end was trimmed by 3 bases and the J gene end by 3 bases; junction bases not matched to a gene: 2. The CDR3 loop is CASSLGGGYEQYF. CDR3 DNA: TGTGCCAGCAGTTTGGGGGGGGGCTACGAGCAGTACTTC.

The chain carries TRBV5-1 and TRBJ2-3, with D possibly TRBD1 on 6 matching bases. The V end was cut by 3 bases, the J end by 0 bases, with 14 bases between. This CDR3 has 16 residues. Germline V gene data show CDR1 as SGHRS and CDR2 as YFSETQ. For the CDR3, the DNA is TGCGCCAGCAGCTATATTACAGGGATCAGCACAGATACGCAGTATTTT. Protein sequence: CASSYITGISTDTQYF.

The chain joins TRBV9 to TRBJ2-2; maybe TRBD1 (5 bases). The ends were cut back, 0 bases at V and 6 bases at J, with 12 bases in the middle. The CDR3 contains 15 residues. The V gene's germline CDR1 is SGDLS and CDR2 YYNGEE. DNA of the CDR3: TGTGCCAGCAGCGTAGGGGGCAGGGCGGCCGGGGAGCTGTTTTTT. Translation gives CASSVGGRAAGELFF.

The chain joins TRBV6-5 to TRBJ2-1, with 12 bases lining up with TRBD2. V shed 8 bases, J shed 7 bases, and the junction held 6 bases outside the gene matches. The CDR3 has 14 residues. Per the germline V gene, CDR1 is MNHEY and CDR2 is SVGAGI. CDR3 sequence: CASVPSGGANEQFF. The CDR3 DNA follows: TGTGCCAGCGTCCCTAGCGGGGGGGCTAATGAGCAGTTCTTC.

This clone has only a few counts. The genes are TRBV4-1 and TRBJ1-1, with D unclear. Trimming left V 0 bases short and J 2 bases short, with 10 bases between. Germline values: CDR1 MGHRA, CDR2 YSYEKL. This CDR3 is built from 15 residues. This chain's CDR3 is CASSQDRGVNTEAFF. CDR3 bases: TGCGCCAGCAGCCAAGATCGGGGAGTTAACACTGAAGCTTTCTTT.

This rearrangement joins TRBV19 to TRBJ2-7; the match to TRBD1 covers 7 bases. Trimming cost V 5 bases and J 3 bases; bases outside gene matches: 10. The CDR3 totals 15 residues. Germline CDR1 LNHDA, CDR2 SQIVND (reference sequence). The CDR3 region is CASSRDSRRYYEQYF. As DNA, the CDR3 is TGTGCCAGTAGTCGGGACAGTAGACGTTACTACGAGCAGTACTTC.

This chain uses TRBV10-3 with TRBJ2-5; the match to TRBD2 covers 8 bases. Losses at the gene ends were 6 bases for V and 5 bases for J; bases not matched to a gene: 5. Looked up from germline, CDR1 is ENHRY and CDR2 is SYGVKD. The CDR3 totals 13 residues. CDR3 DNA: TGTGCCATCAGAAGCGGGGGTGGGGAGACCCAGTACTTC. Translating gives CAIRSGGGETQYF.

This clone showed up just once. The V and J genes are TRBV27 and TRBJ1-2, with a possible D match to TRBD1 (5 bases). Germline loops: CDR1 MNHEY, CDR2 SMNVEV (reference sequence). The germline V and J ends were trimmed by 5 bases and 2 bases, with 12 bases remaining between them. The CDR3 length is 14 residues. The CDR3 nucleotides read TGTGCCAGCAGTCTCAGACAGACCAACTATGGCTACACCTTC. It specifies CASSLRQTNYGYTF.

V usage is TRBV2 and J usage is TRBJ1-5; 8 bases map to TRBD1. The V gene's germline CDR1 is SNHLY and CDR2 FYNNEI. The V and J ends lost 1 base and 7 bases, in that order; junction bases with no gene match: 9. The CDR3 totals 16 residues. CDR3 nucleotides: TGTGCCAGCAGTGAAGGGGGGCAGGGGGCCGGACAGCCCCAGCATTTT. This sequence encodes CASSEGGQGAGQPQHF.

The chain combines TRBV7-2 with TRBJ2-7; TRBD2 aligns across 7 bases. The CDR3 contains 16 residues. In germline, CDR1 is SGHTA, CDR2 FQGNSA. V dropped 7 bases and J dropped 4; count of bases not matched to a gene: 16. The CDR3 DNA sequence: TGTGCCAGCAAGGAGGGTGGAGGAGCGGGATGGTACGAGCAGTACTTC. It yields the protein CASKEGGGAGWYEQYF.

The V and J genes are TRBV7-9 and TRBJ2-7, with 9 bases that match TRBD2. After removal of 2 bases from V and 5 bases from J, the junction contained 4 bases not matched to a gene. Germline V gene data show CDR1 as SEHNR and CDR2 as FQNEAQ (reference sequence). This CDR3 is built from 14 residues. The CDR3 is CASSLLAGRHEQYF. DNA of the CDR3: TGTGCCAGCAGCTTACTAGCGGGAAGACACGAGCAGTACTTC.

This rearrangement joins TRBV7-3 to TRBJ2-7; D may be TRBD2 (6 bases). The V gene lost 3 bases and the J gene lost 1 base, with 10 bases spanning the gap. CDR3 length equals 14 residues. From germline, CDR1 is SGHTA and CDR2 FQGTGA. The CDR3 coding sequence is TGTGCCAGCAGCTTGGGAGGTCATTCCTACGAGCAGTACTTC. It translates to CASSLGGHSYEQYF.

The chain has TRBV19 and TRBJ2-7, with TRBD1 identical over 7 bases. Germline CDR1 is LNHDA and CDR2 is SQIVND (reference sequence). Unmatched junction bases numbered 8, after V lost 9 bases and J lost 3 bases. The CDR3 covers 13 residues. The CDR3 loop reads CASNEGAGYEQYF. For the CDR3, the DNA is TGTGCCAGCAACGAGGGGGCAGGCTACGAGCAGTACTTC.

This clone occurred once. This chain joins TRBV27 and TRBJ2-7; a possible D gene is TRBD2 (5 bases). Trimming took 2 bases from V and 3 from J, leaving 17 bases between them. CDR3 length: 16 amino acids. In germline, CDR1 is MNHEY, CDR2 SMNVEV (reference sequence). CDR3 region: CASSLGFGVNLYEQYF. The CDR3 DNA is TGTGCCAGCAGTTTAGGTTTCGGGGTAAATCTCTACGAGCAGTACTTC.

This chain uses TRBV28 with TRBJ2-3, with 12 bases lining up with TRBD2. The CDR3 extends over 15 amino acids. The ends lost 5 bases at V and 3 bases at J; junction bases unmatched: 3. Per germline, CDR1 MDHEN and CDR2 SYDVKM. The CDR3 region is CASSIGLAGTDTQYF. Here the CDR3 DNA reads TGTGCCAGCAGTATCGGACTAGCGGGAACAGATACGCAGTATTTT.

This chain uses TRBV27 with TRBJ1-6; D not certain. Germline CDR1 reads MNHEY; CDR2 reads SMNVEV (reference sequence). V was trimmed by 6 bases and J by 4 bases, leaving 19 bases between them. The CDR3 totals 17 residues. The CDR3 is CASSRRYARGYNSPLHF. For the CDR3, the DNA is TGTGCCAGCAGCCGCCGTTACGCGCGAGGTTATAATTCACCCCTCCACTTT.

In the case of this clone: One junction end disagrees with the germline gene, perhaps due to a read error. The CDR3 reads CSSSDFNYGYTF. CDR3 sequence (DNA): TGTTCCAGTTCGGACTTTAACTATGGCTACACCTTC. The chain carries TRBV7-9 and TRBJ1-2; D gene ambiguous. Germline-derived CDR1 and CDR2 are SEHNR and FQNEAQ (reference sequence). The CDR3 sequence is 12 residues long.

The chain is built from TRBV5-6 and TRBJ2-7; 7 bases agree with TRBD2. CDR1 SGHDT and CDR2 YYEEEE come from the germline V gene. Unmatched junction bases numbered 17, after V lost 3 bases and J lost 2 bases. CDR3 length equals 18 residues. CDR3 in DNA: TGTGCCAGCAGCTCCCCCAGCGGGATGTTCCGAGAAGCCTACGAGCAGTACTTC. Translation gives CASSSPSGMFREAYEQYF.

V gene TRBV7-8 combines with J gene TRBJ2-7, with D possibly matching TRBD2 (5 bases). The CDR3 consists of 16 residues. CDR1 and CDR2 (germline): SGHVS, FQNEAQ. V lost 0 bases to trimming and J lost 2 bases, with 14 bases between them. The CDR3 spells CASSLAPGIEAYEQYF. CDR3 DNA sequence: TGTGCCAGCAGCTTAGCGCCGGGGATTGAGGCCTACGAGCAGTACTTC.

This chain uses TRBV6-5 with TRBJ1-5; D remains unclear. Per germline, CDR1 MNHEY and CDR2 SVGAGI. CDR3 size: 13 residues. V shed 0 bases and J shed 5 bases, with 5 bases lying between them. The CDR3 sequence is CASSYSLDQPQHF. The CDR3 DNA follows: TGTGCCAGCAGTTACTCCCTTGATCAGCCCCAGCATTTT.